Presented here are 18 T cell receptor beta chains from one specimen sequenced in a study of CD8 T cells in Susac syndrome. RNA totalling about 0.45 to 1 ug underwent reverse transcription with random hexamers. TCRdb re-derived calls from the immunoSEQ multiplex PCR reads in MiXCR, one entry per CDR3 protein. This sample has roughly 330,000 distinct CDR3 sequences, with under 95% found just once. The specimen sequenced was CD4+ T cells from PBMCs. The receptors here all came from a human donor with multiple sclerosis.

This chain uses TRBV18 with TRBJ2-3, with TRBD2 identical over 12 bases. The CDR3 spans 16 residues. The junction had 7 bases not matched to a gene; V was cut back by 3 bases and J by 6 bases. Germline assignment: CDR1 KGHSH and CDR2 LQKENI. DNA for the CDR3: TGTGCCAGCTCACCGCGACTAGCGGGAGTTGTGGATACGCAGTATTTT. This sequence encodes CASSPRLAGVVDTQYF.

The V call is TRBV12-3 or TRBV12-4, the J call TRBJ1-5; 9 bases map to TRBD1. The CDR3 is 17 amino acids. With V trimmed by 6 bases and J by 6 bases, 15 bases remained unmatched. The CDR3 is CASSPGQGAYFGQPQHF. Written as DNA, the CDR3 is TGTGCCAGCAGCCCGGGACAGGGAGCGTACTTTGGTCAGCCCCAGCATTTT.

The chain uses TRBV28 and TRBJ1-4; D gene ambiguous. Trimming left V 6 bases short and J 0 bases short, with 14 bases between. The CDR3 contains 16 residues. Germline lookup yields CDR1 MDHEN and CDR2 SYDVKM. In DNA, the CDR3 is TGTGCCAGCAGCCCCATTATCTCTGCAACTAATGAAAAACTGTTTTTT. It specifies CASSPIISATNEKLFF.

The gene calls are TRBV10-3 and TRBJ2-5; TRBD1 agrees at 9 bases. The trim removed 0 bases at V and 5 bases at J, leaving 1 base unmatched. Germline lookup yields CDR1 ENHRY and CDR2 SYGVKD. There are 14 residues in the CDR3. The CDR3 spells CAISESGQGETQYF. DNA for the CDR3: TGTGCCATCAGTGAGTCCGGACAGGGGGAGACCCAGTACTTC.

The rearrangement uses TRBV9 and TRBJ2-1, with TRBD1 matching over 9 bases. The length of the CDR3 is 15 residues. CDR1 is SGDLS, CDR2 YYNGEE, per germline. Germline trimming cut 0 bases from V and 7 bases from J; bases unmatched to any gene: 5. The CDR3, as DNA: TGTGCCAGCAGCGTAGAGGGGACAGGGAAGAATGAGCAGTTCTTC. It is translated as CASSVEGTGKNEQFF.

The chain uses TRBV30 and TRBJ2-3; no clear D. In germline, CDR1 is GTSNPN, CDR2 SVGIG (reference sequence). This CDR3 comprises 13 residues. V lost 1 base and J 2 bases, leaving 7 bases between the germline ends. CDR3 amino acids: CAWSDDFTDTQYF. The CDR3 coding sequence is TGTGCCTGGAGTGACGACTTCACAGATACGCAGTATTTT.

This sequence joins TRBV6-5 and TRBJ2-1; no definite D call. CDR1 is MNHEY and CDR2 is SVGAGI in the germline V gene. This CDR3 region has 13 residues. The germline V and J ends were trimmed by 5 bases and 7 bases, with 12 bases remaining between them. The CDR3 DNA follows: TGTGCCAGCAGTGCCCGGGTGGGGAATGAGCAGTTCTTC. Encoded protein: CASSARVGNEQFF.

The V and J genes are TRBV20-1 and TRBJ1-1, with D perhaps matching TRBD1 (5 bases). This CDR3 spans 13 amino acids. V lost 5 bases to trimming and J lost 3 bases, with 13 bases between them. Germline CDR1 reads DFQATT; CDR2 reads SNEGSKA (reference sequence). The CDR3 loop reads CSAGTWGDTEAFF. CDR3 nucleotide sequence: TGCAGTGCTGGGACCTGGGGGGACACTGAAGCTTTCTTT.

The chain carries TRBV19 and TRBJ2-5; D is uncertain. V was cut by 8 bases and J by 5 bases, with 18 bases left in between. Per germline, CDR1 LNHDA and CDR2 SQIVND (reference sequence). The CDR3 is 14 residues long. DNA of the CDR3: TGTGCCAGTGGACCACAGTTAGGCGTGGAGACCCAGTACTTC. Encoded protein: CASGPQLGVETQYF.

This chain uses TRBV4-1 with TRBJ2-7; possibly TRBD2 for D (6 bases). CDR1 and CDR2 (germline): MGHRA, YSYEKL. There are 14 residues in the CDR3. V was pared by 1 base and J by 3 bases, with 10 bases between. The CDR3 is CASSQGGSGYEQYF. The CDR3 coding sequence is TGCGCCAGCAGCCAAGGAGGTAGCGGCTACGAGCAGTACTTC.

This chain uses TRBV5-1 with TRBJ1-2; D is unclear. The length of the CDR3 is 16 residues. From germline, CDR1 is SGHRS and CDR2 YFSETQ. The V and J ends lost 0 bases and 0 bases respectively, with 12 bases between them. The CDR3 coding sequence is TGCGCCAGCAGCTTGGCCTCATTGGCGTCTAACTATGGCTACACCTTC. It codes for CASSLASLASNYGYTF.

This chain joins TRBV20-1 and TRBJ2-1; the D gene is possibly TRBD2 (5 bases). The CDR3 length is 17 residues. The germline V gene has CDR1 DFQATT and CDR2 SNEGSKA (reference sequence). The V gene lost 1 base and the J gene lost 0 bases, with 16 bases spanning the gap. The CDR3 DNA reads TGCAGTGCTAGAGGTCTACTAGGTAGTAGCTCCTACAATGAGCAGTTCTTC. Translation gives CSARGLLGSSSYNEQFF.

J is TRBJ1-1 and V is TRBV6-1; the D is unclear. V was trimmed by 0 bases and J by 1 base, leaving 6 bases between them. CDR1 is MNHNS and CDR2 is SASEGT in the germline V gene. This CDR3 is built from 14 residues. This CDR3 is CASSEAGSNTEAFF. The CDR3 DNA sequence: TGTGCCAGCAGTGAAGCGGGGTCGAACACTGAAGCTTTCTTT.

This sequence joins TRBV19 and TRBJ1-1; D call uncertain. Germline V gene data show CDR1 as LNHDA and CDR2 as SQIVND (reference sequence). The CDR3 spans 13 residues. The V end lost 6 bases, the J end lost 1 base, and 9 bases lay between the germline ends. The CDR3 region has the DNA TGTGCCAGTAGCACGAACACGAACACTGAAGCTTTCTTT. It codes for CASSTNTNTEAFF.

The V call is TRBV18, the J call TRBJ2-7; tentatively, D is TRBD2 (6 bases). The CDR3 consists of 13 residues. The germline gives CDR1 KGHSH, CDR2 LQKENI. V dropped 4 bases and J dropped 2 bases, with 9 bases sitting between them. The CDR3 bases are TGTGCCAGCTCACTGGGGGAGGCCTACGAGCAGTACTTC. It encodes CASSLGEAYEQYF.

The J gene is TRBJ2-1, the V gene TRBV12-3 or TRBV12-4, with 14 bases matching TRBD2. The CDR3 is 19 amino acids. V gave up 5 bases and J gave up 4 bases; unmatched junction bases: 13. The CDR3 is CASSPAGLAGGLGYNEQFF. The CDR3 DNA follows: TGTGCCAGCAGTCCTGCCGGACTAGCGGGGGGCCTCGGGTACAATGAGCAGTTCTTC.

This clonotype was observed a handful of times. V is TRBV6-5 and J is TRBJ1-1; unclear D gene. Germline-derived CDR1 and CDR2 are MNHEY and SVGAGI. CDR3 length: 12 residues. V lost 6 bases to trimming and J lost 0 bases, with 5 bases between them. The CDR3 loop reads CASSRLNTEAFF. As DNA, the CDR3 is TGTGCCAGCAGCCGACTGAACACTGAAGCTTTCTTT.

This clonotype was detected once. V is TRBV19 and J is TRBJ2-5, with D possibly matching TRBD2 (6 bases). CDR3 length equals 16 residues. V was cut by 5 bases and J by 5 bases, with 21 bases left in between. From germline, CDR1 is LNHDA and CDR2 SQIVND (reference sequence). CDR3: CASSPPGRTTRETQYF. As DNA, the CDR3 is TGTGCCAGTAGTCCCCCTGGGCGGACTACCCGTGAGACCCAGTACTTC.